The 18 T cell receptor beta chains below were found in one sample sequenced in a study of early T cells in non-severe SARS-CoV-2 infection. TCRdb independently ran MiXCR on the 5' RACE reads; one entry per CDR3 protein. The table records tens of thousands of distinct CDR3 sequences, approximately 13% of them present only once. The sample comprised whole blood. The receptors stem from an adult who was a healthcare worker with PCR-confirmed SARS-CoV-2 infection or an uninfected control (not recorded which).

This clonotype was counted many times. The V and J genes are TRBV6-5 and TRBJ2-2; 10 nucleotides match TRBD1. V lost 4 bases to trimming and J lost 7 bases; unmatched junction nucleotides: 6. This CDR3 spans 15 amino acids. Germline values: CDR1 MNHEY, CDR2 SVGAGI. The chain's CDR3 is CASSWDRGKLGELFF. The CDR3 bases are TGTGCCAGCAGTTGGGACAGGGGCAAGCTCGGGGAGCTGTTTTTT.

The chain uses TRBV12-5 and TRBJ2-5; D may be TRBD1 or TRBD2 (5 bases each). Germline V gene lookup returns CDR1 LGHNT and CDR2 FRNRAP. The V gene lost 5 bases and the J gene lost 7 bases, with 17 bases spanning the gap. This CDR3 comprises 14 residues. CDR3 in DNA: TGTGCTAGTGGTAACCCGGGACCGGAGAGGACCCAGTACTTC. It encodes CASGNPGPERTQYF. Filled out from reference TRBV12-5 and TRBJ2-5, the complete variable domain reads DARVTQTPRHKVTEMGQEVTMRCQPILGHNTVFWYRQTMMQGLELLAYFRNRAPLDDSGMPKDRFSAEMPDATLATLKIQPSEPRDSAVYFCASGNPGPERTQYFGPGTRLLVL.

This clonotype was counted ten times or more. V usage is TRBV29-1 and J usage is TRBJ1-2, with D perhaps TRBD1 (5 bases). The CDR3 extends over 12 amino acids. Germline V lookup: CDR1 SQVTM, CDR2 ANQGSEA. V was clipped by 6 bases and J by 7 bases, with 15 bases between them. CDR3 sequence (DNA): TGCAGCGTGACTCAGGGAGGGTCTGGCTACACCTTC. Protein sequence: CSVTQGGSGYTF.

At least ten counts were recorded for this clonotype. The chain has TRBV27 and TRBJ2-1; the D is unclear. The CDR3 sequence is 13 residues long. V lost 3 bases and J lost 4, with 7 bases in between. Looked up from germline, CDR1 is MNHEY and CDR2 is SMNVEV (reference sequence). The chain's CDR3 is CASSFDEYNEQFF. The CDR3 DNA is TGTGCCAGCAGTTTTGACGAGTACAATGAGCAGTTCTTC.

The chain combines TRBV29-1 with TRBJ2-5; 10 positions agree with TRBD1. The V segment lost 4 bases and the J segment 1 base; nucleotides outside the gene matches: 6. The CDR3 is 15 residues long. Looked up from germline, CDR1 is SQVTM and CDR2 is ANQGSEA. CDR3 DNA: TGCAGCGTTGGCCGACAGGGGGCCCTCCAAGAGACCCAGTACTTC. Translating it yields CSVGRQGALQETQYF.

In this sample, this clonotype turned up many times. The chain combines TRBV6-2 or TRBV6-3 with TRBJ1-1, with D uncertain. The CDR3 has 13 residues. V was pared by 7 bases and J by 2 bases, with 11 bases between. The germline CDR1 and CDR2 sequences are MNHEY and SVGEGT. This chain's CDR3 is CASNVRQNTEAFF. The CDR3 DNA reads as TGTGCCAGCAACGTCCGGCAAAACACTGAAGCTTTCTTT.

This clonotype was recorded at least ten times. V is TRBV27 and J is TRBJ1-1; D possibly corresponds to TRBD1 (6 bases). The V end lost 5 bases, the J end lost 6 bases, and 10 bases lay between the germline ends. The CDR3 runs 12 residues. Germline assignment: CDR1 MNHEY and CDR2 SMNVEV (reference sequence). The CDR3 nucleotides read TGTGCCAGCAGTACAGGGATCGCTGAAGCTTTCTTT. This translates into CASSTGIAEAFF.

Many counts were recorded for this clonotype. The chain combines TRBV6-6 with TRBJ2-1, with D uncertain. From germline, CDR1 is MNHNY and CDR2 SVGAGI (reference sequence). Trimming cost V 3 bases and J 5 bases, with 17 bases left between them. The length of the CDR3 is 16 residues. The CDR3 sequence: CASSYEYPTLNNEQFF. The CDR3 nucleotides are TGTGCCAGCAGTTATGAATACCCGACCTTAAACAATGAGCAGTTCTTC.

The sample holds many counts of this clonotype. The chain uses TRBV12-3 or TRBV12-4 and TRBJ2-1, with D perhaps TRBD2 (7 bases). This CDR3 has 15 residues. Trimming took 3 bases from V and 2 from J, leaving 11 bases between them. The CDR3 loop is CASSLEGGPYNEQFF. The CDR3 DNA reads as TGTGCCAGCAGTTTGGAGGGGGGGCCCTACAATGAGCAGTTCTTC.

This clonotype was seen many times. CDR3 nucleotide sequence: TGCGCCAGCAGCCCCGTGAGGGGGGCGGGGAACACTGAAGCTTTCTTT. It encodes CASSPVRGAGNTEAFF. The rearrangement joins TRBV5-1 to TRBJ1-1; the D gene is possibly TRBD1 (6 bases). Germline values: CDR1 SGHRS, CDR2 YFSETQ. Trimming pared 4 bases from V and 1 base from J, leaving 17 bases between. This CDR3 comprises 16 residues.

Many counts were recorded for this clonotype. V is TRBV20-1 and J is TRBJ2-2; 12 bases match TRBD1. CDR1 DFQATT and CDR2 SNEGSKA come from the germline V gene (reference sequence). The CDR3 has 16 residues. The V gene end was trimmed by 6 bases and the J gene end by 1 base; junction bases not matched to a gene: 6. CDR3 nucleotides: TGCAGTGCACCGGGACAGGGGGCAAAGAACACCGGGGAGCTGTTTTTT. It codes for CSAPGQGAKNTGELFF.

This clonotype was seen repeatedly, ten times or more. The chain combines TRBV20-1 with TRBJ2-2; 8 bases are shared with TRBD2. V trimming: 6 bases; J trimming: 5 bases; junction bases outside the gene matches: 8. Germline-derived CDR1 and CDR2 are DFQATT and SNEGSKA (reference sequence). The CDR3 is 14 amino acids. The CDR3 region is CSARGGGATGELFF. The CDR3 nucleotides are TGCAGTGCCCGGGGGGGAGGGGCGACCGGGGAGCTGTTTTTT.

This clonotype was found many times. This rearrangement joins TRBV7-8 to TRBJ2-3; D is ambiguous. Trimming took off 1 base at V and 7 bases at J, with 6 bases between the two ends. CDR3 length equals 12 residues. CDR1 and CDR2 from the germline V gene are SGHVS and FQNEAQ. The CDR3 region is CASSLGLNTQYF. As DNA, the CDR3 is TGTGCCAGCAGCTTAGGTTTGAATACGCAGTATTTT.

This clonotype was counted ten times or more. V gene TRBV18 combines with J gene TRBJ1-6, with D hard to call. The CDR3 has 14 residues. Trimming took off 1 base at V and 7 bases at J, with 8 bases between the two ends. Germline CDR1 is KGHSH and CDR2 is LQKENI. The CDR3 loop is CASSPHGGNSPLHF. CDR3 DNA: TGTGCCAGCTCACCACATGGTGGGAATTCACCCCTCCACTTT.

This clonotype was observed many times. The V gene is TRBV29-1, the J gene TRBJ2-1; 9 nucleotides align to TRBD2. The CDR3 covers 15 residues. Germline V CDR1 and CDR2: SQVTM, ANQGSEA. V was clipped by 4 bases and J by 7 bases; unmatched bases: 11. The CDR3 DNA sequence: TGCAGCGTTGCAGAAGGTAGCGGGAGTATGAATGAGCAGTTCTTC. Translating it yields CSVAEGSGSMNEQFF.

Ten or more counts support this clonotype. This rearrangement joins TRBV7-9 to TRBJ2-7; TRBD1 matches 8 bases. CDR3 size: 15 residues. After removal of 6 bases from V and 3 bases from J, the junction contained 10 bases not matched to a gene. Looked up from germline, CDR1 is SEHNR and CDR2 is FQNEAQ (reference sequence). The CDR3 sequence is CASRPQGVEVYEQYF. CDR3 sequence (DNA): TGTGCCAGCAGGCCACAGGGGGTAGAAGTCTACGAGCAGTACTTC. Variable domain in full (rest from reference TRBV7-9 and TRBJ2-7): DTGVSQNPRHKITKRGQNVTFRCDPISEHNRLYWYRQTLGQGPEFLTYFQNEAQLEKSRLLSDRFSAERPKGSFSTLEIQRTEQGDSAMYLCASRPQGVEVYEQYFGPGTRLTVT.

This clonotype was counted many times. The chain combines TRBV5-1 with TRBJ2-3; 8 bases agree with TRBD1. CDR3 size: 17 residues. Germline CDR1 and CDR2: SGHRS and YFSETQ. With 2 bases clipped from V and 4 bases from J, the junction kept 12 bases outside the gene matches. CDR3 in amino acids: CASSFQGQGQKADTQYF. DNA for the CDR3: TGCGCCAGCAGCTTTCAAGGACAGGGCCAGAAGGCAGATACGCAGTATTTT.

This clonotype was seen ten or more times. The genes are TRBV18 and TRBJ2-7; the D gene could be TRBD1 or TRBD2 (6 bases each). Deletions cut 3 bases from V and 0 bases from J, with 12 bases between. The germline CDR1 and CDR2 sequences are KGHSH and LQKENI. The CDR3 has 15 residues. The CDR3 bases are TGTGCCAGCTCACCCAGTGGGGGGCCCTCCTACGAGCAGTACTTC. Its protein is CASSPSGGPSYEQYF.